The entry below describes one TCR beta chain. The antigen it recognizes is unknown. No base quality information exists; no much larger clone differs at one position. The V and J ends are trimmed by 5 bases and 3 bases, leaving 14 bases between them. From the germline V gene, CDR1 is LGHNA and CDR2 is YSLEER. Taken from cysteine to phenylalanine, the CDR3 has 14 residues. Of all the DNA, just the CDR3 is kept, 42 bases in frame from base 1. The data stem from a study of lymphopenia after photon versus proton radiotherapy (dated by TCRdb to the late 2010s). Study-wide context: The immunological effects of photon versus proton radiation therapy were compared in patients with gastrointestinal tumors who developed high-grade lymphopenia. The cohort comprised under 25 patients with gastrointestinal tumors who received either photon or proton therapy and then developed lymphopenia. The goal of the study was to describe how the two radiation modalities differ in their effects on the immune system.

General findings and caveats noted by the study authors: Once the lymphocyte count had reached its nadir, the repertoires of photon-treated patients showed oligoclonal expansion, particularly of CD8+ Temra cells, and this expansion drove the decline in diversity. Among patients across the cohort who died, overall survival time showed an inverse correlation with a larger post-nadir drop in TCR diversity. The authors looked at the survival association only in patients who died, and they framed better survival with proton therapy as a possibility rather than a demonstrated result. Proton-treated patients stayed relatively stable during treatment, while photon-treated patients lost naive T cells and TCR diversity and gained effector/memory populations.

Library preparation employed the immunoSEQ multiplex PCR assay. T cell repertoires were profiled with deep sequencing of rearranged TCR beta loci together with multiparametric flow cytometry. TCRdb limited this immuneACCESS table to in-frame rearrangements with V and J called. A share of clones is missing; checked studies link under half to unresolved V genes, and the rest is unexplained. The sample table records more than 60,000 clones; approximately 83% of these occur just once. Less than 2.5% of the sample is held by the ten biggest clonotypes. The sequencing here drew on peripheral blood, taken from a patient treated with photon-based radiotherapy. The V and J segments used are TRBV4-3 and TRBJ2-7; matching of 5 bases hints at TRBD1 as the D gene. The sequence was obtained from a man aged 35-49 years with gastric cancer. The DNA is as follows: TGCGCCAGCAGCTTGGGGCGAGCCGGCTACGAGCAGTACTTC. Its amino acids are CASSLGRAGYEQYF.